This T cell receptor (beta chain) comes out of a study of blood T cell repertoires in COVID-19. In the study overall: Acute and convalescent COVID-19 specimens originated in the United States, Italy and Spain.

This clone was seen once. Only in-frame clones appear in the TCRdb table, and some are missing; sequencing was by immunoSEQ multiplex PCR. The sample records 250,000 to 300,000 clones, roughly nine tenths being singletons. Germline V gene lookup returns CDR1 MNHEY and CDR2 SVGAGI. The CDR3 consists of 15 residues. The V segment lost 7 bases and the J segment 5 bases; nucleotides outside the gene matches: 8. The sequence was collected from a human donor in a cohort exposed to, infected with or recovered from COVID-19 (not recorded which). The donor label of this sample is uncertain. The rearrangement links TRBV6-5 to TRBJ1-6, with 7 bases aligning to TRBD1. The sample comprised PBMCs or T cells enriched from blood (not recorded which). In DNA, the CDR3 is TGTGCCAGCACGAAAGGGGGCATGAATAATTCACCCCTCCACTTT. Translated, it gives CASTKGGMNNSPLHF.